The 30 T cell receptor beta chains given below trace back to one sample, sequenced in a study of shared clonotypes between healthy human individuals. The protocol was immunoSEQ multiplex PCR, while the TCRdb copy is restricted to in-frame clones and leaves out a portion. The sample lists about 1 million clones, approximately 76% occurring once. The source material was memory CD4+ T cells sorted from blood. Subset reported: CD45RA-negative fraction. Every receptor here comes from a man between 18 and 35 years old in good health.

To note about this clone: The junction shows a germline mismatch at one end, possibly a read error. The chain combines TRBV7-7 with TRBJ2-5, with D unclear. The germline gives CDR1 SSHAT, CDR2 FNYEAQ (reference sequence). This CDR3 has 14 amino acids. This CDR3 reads CASSPPWSGETQYF. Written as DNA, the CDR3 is TGTGCTAGCAGCCCTCCATGGTCGGGAGAGACCCAGTACTTC.

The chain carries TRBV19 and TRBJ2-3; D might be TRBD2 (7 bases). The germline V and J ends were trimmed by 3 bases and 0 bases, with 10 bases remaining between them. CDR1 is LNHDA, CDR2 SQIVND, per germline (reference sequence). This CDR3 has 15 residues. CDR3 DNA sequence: TGTGCCAGTAGTATGAGGGGGGGGAGCACAGATACGCAGTATTTT. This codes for CASSMRGGSTDTQYF.

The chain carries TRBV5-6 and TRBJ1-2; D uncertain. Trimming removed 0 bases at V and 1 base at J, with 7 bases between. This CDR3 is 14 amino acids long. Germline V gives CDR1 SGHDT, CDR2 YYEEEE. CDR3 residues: CASSLVLNNYGYTF. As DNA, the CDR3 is TGTGCCAGCAGCTTGGTTTTAAATAACTATGGCTACACCTTC.

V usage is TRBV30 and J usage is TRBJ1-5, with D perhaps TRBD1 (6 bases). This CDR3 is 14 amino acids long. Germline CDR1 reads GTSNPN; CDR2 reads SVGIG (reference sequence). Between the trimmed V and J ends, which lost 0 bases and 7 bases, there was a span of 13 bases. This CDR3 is CAWSVIEGGQPQHF. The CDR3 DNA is TGTGCCTGGAGTGTGATAGAGGGGGGGCAGCCCCAGCATTTT.

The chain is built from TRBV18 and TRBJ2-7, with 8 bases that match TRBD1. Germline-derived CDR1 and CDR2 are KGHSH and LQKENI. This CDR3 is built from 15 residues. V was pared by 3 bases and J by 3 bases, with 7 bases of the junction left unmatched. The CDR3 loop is CASSPIQGVNYEQYF. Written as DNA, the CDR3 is TGTGCCAGCTCACCTATACAGGGGGTTAACTACGAGCAGTACTTC.

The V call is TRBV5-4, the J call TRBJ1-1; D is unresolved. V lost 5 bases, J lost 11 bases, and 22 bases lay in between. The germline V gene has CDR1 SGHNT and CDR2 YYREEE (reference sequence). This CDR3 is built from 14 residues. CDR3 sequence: CASSLVNSDLGAFF. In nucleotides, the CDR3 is TGTGCCAGCAGTCTGGTAAACAGCGATTTGGGGGCTTTCTTT.

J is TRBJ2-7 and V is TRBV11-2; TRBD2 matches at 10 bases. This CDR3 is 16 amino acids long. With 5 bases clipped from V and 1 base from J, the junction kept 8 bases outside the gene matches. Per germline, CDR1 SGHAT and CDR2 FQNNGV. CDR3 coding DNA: TGTGCCAGCAGCAAGCCGGGACTAGCGACATCCTACGAGCAGTACTTC. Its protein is CASSKPGLATSYEQYF.

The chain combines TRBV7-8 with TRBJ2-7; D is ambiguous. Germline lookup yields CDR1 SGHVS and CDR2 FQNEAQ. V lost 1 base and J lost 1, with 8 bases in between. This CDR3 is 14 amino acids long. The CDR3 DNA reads TGTGCCAGCAGCTTAGGGACCGCATCCTACGAGCAGTACTTC. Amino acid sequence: CASSLGTASYEQYF.

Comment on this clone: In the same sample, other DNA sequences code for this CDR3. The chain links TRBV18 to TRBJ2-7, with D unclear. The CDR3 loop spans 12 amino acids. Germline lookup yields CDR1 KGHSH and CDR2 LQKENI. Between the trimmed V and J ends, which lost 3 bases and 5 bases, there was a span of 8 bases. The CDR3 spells CASSPKGHEQYF. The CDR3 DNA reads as TGTGCCAGCTCACCGAAGGGCCACGAGCAGTACTTC.

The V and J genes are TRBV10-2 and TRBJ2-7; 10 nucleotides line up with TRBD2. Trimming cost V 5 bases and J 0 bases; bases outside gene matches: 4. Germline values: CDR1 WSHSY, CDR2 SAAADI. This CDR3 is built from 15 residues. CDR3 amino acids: CASSISGGASYEQYF. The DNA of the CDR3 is TGCGCCAGCAGTATCAGCGGGGGGGCCTCCTACGAGCAGTACTTC.

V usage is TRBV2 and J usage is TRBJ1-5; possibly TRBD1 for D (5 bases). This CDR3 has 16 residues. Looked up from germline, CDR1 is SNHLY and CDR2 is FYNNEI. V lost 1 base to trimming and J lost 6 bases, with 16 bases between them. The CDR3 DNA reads TGTGCCAGCAGTGAAGGGGGGGGAGGATTGGGTCAGCCCCAGCATTTT. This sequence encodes CASSEGGGGLGQPQHF.

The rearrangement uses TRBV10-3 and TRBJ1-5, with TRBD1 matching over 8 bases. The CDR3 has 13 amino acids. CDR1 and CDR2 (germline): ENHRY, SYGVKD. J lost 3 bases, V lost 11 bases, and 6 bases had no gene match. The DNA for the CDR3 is TGTGCCGCGGGGACAGGCAACAATCAGCCCCAGCATTTT. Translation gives CAAGTGNNQPQHF.

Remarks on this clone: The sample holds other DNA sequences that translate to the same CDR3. The CDR3 DNA sequence: TGTGCCAGCTCACCACAAGGGGGACAGCCCCAGCATTTT. Translated: CASSPQGGQPQHF. The rearrangement uses TRBV18 and TRBJ1-5; the D gene is possibly TRBD1 (6 bases). V was trimmed by 1 base and J by 7 bases, leaving 8 bases between them. The germline V gene encodes CDR1 KGHSH and CDR2 LQKENI. The CDR3 runs 13 residues.

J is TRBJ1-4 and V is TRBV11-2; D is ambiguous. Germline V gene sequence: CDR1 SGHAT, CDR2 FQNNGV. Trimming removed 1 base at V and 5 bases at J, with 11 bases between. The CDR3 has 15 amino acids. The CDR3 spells CASSLGRALNEKLFF. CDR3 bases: TGTGCCAGCAGCTTAGGAAGGGCCTTAAATGAAAAACTGTTTTTT.

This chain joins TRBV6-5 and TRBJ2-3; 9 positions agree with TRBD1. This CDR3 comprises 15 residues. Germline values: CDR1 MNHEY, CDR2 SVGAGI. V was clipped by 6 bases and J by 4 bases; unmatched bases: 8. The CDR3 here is CASSLRDRAPDTQYF. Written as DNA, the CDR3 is TGTGCCAGCAGCCTCCGGGACAGGGCCCCAGATACGCAGTATTTT.

The CDR3 is CASSPLLGAGGSYGYTF. The CDR3 DNA reads TGCGCCAGCAGCCCCTTACTGGGGGCAGGGGGGAGCTATGGCTACACCTTC. The chain uses TRBV4-1 and TRBJ1-2, with 7 bases that match TRBD1. Trimming removed 4 bases from V and 4 bases from J; junction bases left unmatched: 15. Germline V CDR1 and CDR2: MGHRA, YSYEKL. The CDR3 length is 17 residues.

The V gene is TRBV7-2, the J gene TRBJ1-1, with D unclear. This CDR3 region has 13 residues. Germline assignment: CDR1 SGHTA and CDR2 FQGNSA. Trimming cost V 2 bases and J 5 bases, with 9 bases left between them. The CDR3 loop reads CASSLQLGTEAFF. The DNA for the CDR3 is TGTGCCAGCAGCTTACAACTTGGAACTGAAGCTTTCTTT.

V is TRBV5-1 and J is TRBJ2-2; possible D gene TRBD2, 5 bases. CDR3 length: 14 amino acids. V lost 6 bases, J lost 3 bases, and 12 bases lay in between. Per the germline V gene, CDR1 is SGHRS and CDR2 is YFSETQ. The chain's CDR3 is CASTPVGDTGELFF. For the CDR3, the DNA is TGCGCCAGCACTCCCGTGGGAGACACCGGGGAGCTGTTTTTT.

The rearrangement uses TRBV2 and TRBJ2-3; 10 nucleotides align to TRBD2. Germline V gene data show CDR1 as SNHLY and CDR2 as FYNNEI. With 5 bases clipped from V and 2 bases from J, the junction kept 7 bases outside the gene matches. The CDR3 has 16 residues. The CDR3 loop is CASSRERGGLTDTQYF. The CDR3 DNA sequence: TGTGCCAGCAGTAGGGAGCGGGGGGGACTCACAGATACGCAGTATTTT.

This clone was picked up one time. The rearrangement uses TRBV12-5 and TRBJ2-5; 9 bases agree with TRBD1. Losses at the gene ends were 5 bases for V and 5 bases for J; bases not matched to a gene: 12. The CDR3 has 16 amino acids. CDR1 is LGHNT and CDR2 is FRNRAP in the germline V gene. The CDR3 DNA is TGTGCTAGTGGTACCCCGAGGACAGGGGTAATGGAGACCCAGTACTTC. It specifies CASGTPRTGVMETQYF.

DNA of the CDR3: TGCGCCAGCAGCTTGGATGATTCACCCCTCCACTTT. It yields the protein CASSLDDSPLHF. The chain recombines TRBV5-1 with TRBJ1-6; D remains ambiguous. The CDR3 runs 12 residues. Germline values: CDR1 SGHRS, CDR2 YFSETQ. V lost 0 bases and J lost 8, with 3 bases in between.

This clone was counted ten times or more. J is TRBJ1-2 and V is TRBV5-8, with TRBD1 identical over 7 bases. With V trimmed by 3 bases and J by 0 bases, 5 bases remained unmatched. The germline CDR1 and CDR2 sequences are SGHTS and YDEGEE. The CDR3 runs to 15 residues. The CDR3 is CASSSGQAPNYGYTF. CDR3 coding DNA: TGTGCCAGCAGCTCCGGACAGGCCCCTAACTATGGCTACACCTTC.

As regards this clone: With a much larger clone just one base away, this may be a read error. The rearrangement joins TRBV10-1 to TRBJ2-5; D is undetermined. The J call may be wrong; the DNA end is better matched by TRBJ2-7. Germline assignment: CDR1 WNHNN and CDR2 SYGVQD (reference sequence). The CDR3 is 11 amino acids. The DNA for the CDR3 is TGCGCCAGCAGTAGCTCCTACGAGCAGTACTTC. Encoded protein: CASSSSYEQYF.

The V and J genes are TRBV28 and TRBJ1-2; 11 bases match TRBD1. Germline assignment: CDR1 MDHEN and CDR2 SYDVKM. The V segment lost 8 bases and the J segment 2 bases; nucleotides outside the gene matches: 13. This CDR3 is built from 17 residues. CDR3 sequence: CASWTGGFIGWNYGYTF. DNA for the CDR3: TGTGCCAGCTGGACAGGGGGCTTTATCGGCTGGAACTATGGCTACACCTTC.

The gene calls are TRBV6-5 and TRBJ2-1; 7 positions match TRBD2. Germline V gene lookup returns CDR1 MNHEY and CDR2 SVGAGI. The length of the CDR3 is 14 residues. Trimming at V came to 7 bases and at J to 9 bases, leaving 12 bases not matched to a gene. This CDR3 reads CASMGTTSRAEQFF. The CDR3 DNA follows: TGTGCCAGCATGGGGACTACTAGCCGGGCTGAGCAGTTCTTC.

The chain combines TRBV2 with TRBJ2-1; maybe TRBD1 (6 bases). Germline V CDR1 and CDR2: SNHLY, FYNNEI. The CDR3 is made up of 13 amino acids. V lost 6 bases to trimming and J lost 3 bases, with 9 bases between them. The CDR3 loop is CASRTGRYNEQFF. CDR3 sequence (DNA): TGTGCCAGCAGGACAGGCCGCTACAATGAGCAGTTCTTC.

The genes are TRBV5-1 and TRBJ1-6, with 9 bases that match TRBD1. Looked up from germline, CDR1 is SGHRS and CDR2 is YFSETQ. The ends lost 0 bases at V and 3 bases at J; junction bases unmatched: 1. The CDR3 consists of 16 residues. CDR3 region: CASSLAGQGYNSPLHF. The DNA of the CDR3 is TGCGCCAGCAGCTTGGCGGGACAGGGCTATAATTCACCCCTCCACTTT.

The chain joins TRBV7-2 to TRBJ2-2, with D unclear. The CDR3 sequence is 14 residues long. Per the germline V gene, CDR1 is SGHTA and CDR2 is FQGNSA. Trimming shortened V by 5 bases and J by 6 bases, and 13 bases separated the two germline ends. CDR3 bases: TGTGCCAGCAGCGACCCCGGAGAATCCGGGGAGCTGTTTTTT. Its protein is CASSDPGESGELFF. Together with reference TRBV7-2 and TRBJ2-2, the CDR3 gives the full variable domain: GAGVSQSPSNKVTEKGKDVELRCDPISGHTALYWYRQSLGQGLEFLIYFQGNSAPDKSGLPSDRFSAERTGGSVSTLTIQRTQQEDSAVYLCASSDPGESGELFFGEGSRLTVL.

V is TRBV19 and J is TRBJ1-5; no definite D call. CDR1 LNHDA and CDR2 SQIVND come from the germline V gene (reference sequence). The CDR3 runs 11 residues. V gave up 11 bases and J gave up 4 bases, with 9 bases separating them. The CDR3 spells CAVAGNQPQHF. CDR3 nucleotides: TGTGCCGTGGCGGGGAATCAGCCCCAGCATTTT.

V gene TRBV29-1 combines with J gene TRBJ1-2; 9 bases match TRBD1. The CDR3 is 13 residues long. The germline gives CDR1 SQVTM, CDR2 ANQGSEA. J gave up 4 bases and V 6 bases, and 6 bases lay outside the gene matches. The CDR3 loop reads CSVTGGIVYGYTF. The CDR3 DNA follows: TGCAGCGTGACAGGGGGAATTGTCTATGGCTACACCTTC.